The rows below give T cell receptor beta chains drawn from one sample of a study of blood T cell repertoires in COVID-19. The table came from immunoSEQ multiplex PCR; TCRdb's copy has only in-frame clones and leaves some out. Of fewer than 300,000 clones listed, about four fifths are singletons. The sequencing input was PBMCs or T cells enriched from blood (not recorded which). The receptors come from a man aged 35-49 years who had been exposed to COVID-19. Both conserved end residues are part of each CDR3. D genes are given only for firm matches. The size field is filled for only some rows; it gives once, few, many or a size class.

d_gene	v_gene	j_gene	abundance	CDR3aa	CDR3nt
.	TRBV4-1	TRBJ2-2	few	CASSQVVGELFF	TGCGCCAGCAGCCAAGTAGTCGGGGAGCTGTTTTTT
TRBD2	TRBV3-1/TRBV3-2	TRBJ2-5	.	CASSFRTSGQETQYF	TGTGCCAGCAGCTTCCGAACTAGCGGCCAAGAGACCCAGTACTTC
.	TRBV6-6	TRBJ2-7	.	CASSVGLDLYEQYF	TGTGCCAGCAGTGTGGGACTCGACCTATACGAGCAGTACTTC
TRBD1	TRBV6-1	TRBJ1-2	.	CASSEAGQGALGYTF	TGTGCCAGCAGTGAAGCGGGACAGGGGGCGCTTGGCTACACCTTC
.	TRBV5-1	TRBJ1-3	.	CASSLDTNSGNTIYF	TGCGCCAGCAGCTTGGACACGAACTCTGGAAACACCATATATTTT
TRBD2	TRBV9	TRBJ2-7	once	CASSVNLAGGSYEQYF	TGTGCCAGCAGCGTGAACCTTGCGGGAGGGTCCTACGAGCAGTACTTC
.	TRBV28	TRBJ1-3	.	CASSRGYRNTIYF	TGTGCCAGCAGCCGGGGGTACAGAAACACCATATATTTT
.	TRBV5-4	TRBJ2-1	.	CASSLPSIGSEEFF	TGTGCCAGCAGCTTGCCCAGCATTGGTAGCGAAGAGTTCTTC
TRBD1	TRBV30	TRBJ1-5	.	CAWSSDRDGPQHF	TGTGCCTGGAGTAGCGACAGGGACGGGCCCCAGCATTTT
.	TRBV7-3	TRBJ2-1	.	CASSTQSQGEQFF	TGTGCCAGCAGCACTCAGAGTCAGGGTGAGCAGTTCTTC
.	TRBV19	TRBJ2-3	few	CASSISGARSTDTQYF	TGTGCCAGTAGTATTTCCGGTGCGAGAAGCACAGATACGCAGTATTTT
.	TRBV2	TRBJ1-2	.	CASRRQKPYGYTF	TGTGCCAGCAGACGACAGAAACCATATGGCTACACCTTC
.	TRBV2	TRBJ2-4	.	CASSTRTGRGIQYF	TGTGCCAGCAGTACCCGGACAGGGAGGGGAATTCAGTACTTC
TRBD1	TRBV10-1	TRBJ1-1	once	CASSETKTGEGAFF	TGCGCCAGCAGTGAGACCAAGACAGGGGAAGGAGCTTTCTTT
.	TRBV19	TRBJ1-3	few	CASSPDEAGNTIYF	TGTGCCAGTAGCCCCGACGAAGCGGGAAACACCATATATTTT
TRBD1	TRBV28	TRBJ1-5	once	CASSSPDRGGYSNQPQHF	TGTGCCAGCAGTTCCCCCGACAGGGGAGGCTATAGCAATCAGCCCCAGCATTTT
TRBD1	TRBV7-2	TRBJ1-5	.	CASSEGGQGGRQPQHF	TGTGCCAGCAGCGAGGGGGGACAGGGTGGGCGCCAGCCCCAGCATTTT
TRBD2	TRBV9	TRBJ2-1	.	CASRPTSEGSYNEQFF	TGTGCCAGCAGGCCAACTAGCGAGGGCTCCTACAATGAGCAGTTCTTC
.	TRBV5-1	TRBJ1-3	.	CASSLNQDSGNTIYF	TGCGCCAGCAGCTTGAATCAGGACTCTGGAAACACCATATATTTT
.	TRBV6-5	TRBJ2-7	few	CASSSARRGQYF	TGTGCCAGCAGTTCGGCACGGAGGGGGCAGTACTTC
TRBD1	TRBV18	TRBJ2-3	.	CASSPGTGERSTDTQYF	TGTGCCAGCTCACCAGGGACAGGGGAACGAAGCACAGATACGCAGTATTTT
.	TRBV7-3	TRBJ1-2	few	CASSLGGSSIYGYTF	TGTGCCAGCAGCTTGGGGGGAAGTTCAATCTATGGCTACACCTTC
.	TRBV18	TRBJ2-7	.	CASSLDISYEQYF	TGTGCCAGCTCACTGGACATATCCTACGAGCAGTACTTC
.	TRBV9	TRBJ2-5	.	CASSPSRPGLHQETQYF	TGTGCCAGCAGCCCAAGCCGCCCGGGACTCCACCAAGAGACCCAGTACTTC
TRBD1	TRBV6-1	TRBJ2-2	.	CASSEVPGGIGGELFF	TGTGCCAGCAGTGAAGTTCCAGGGGGCATCGGCGGGGAGCTGTTTTTT
TRBD2	TRBV15	TRBJ2-6	.	CATRGDSGTQVSDSGANVLTF	TGTGCCACCAGGGGGGATAGCGGGACTCAGGTTTCGGACTCTGGGGCCAACGTCCTGACTTTC
.	TRBV5-1	TRBJ1-1	few	CASSLSVLNTEAFF	TGCGCCAGCAGCTTGTCGGTACTGAACACTGAAGCTTTCTTT
TRBD1	TRBV19	TRBJ1-3	.	CASRQGNRETIYF	TGTGCCAGCAGACAGGGGAACCGTGAGACCATATATTTT
.	TRBV2	TRBJ2-7	.	CASSESGPQHEQYF	TGTGCCAGCAGTGAGAGTGGTCCCCAACACGAGCAGTACTTC
TRBD1	TRBV7-2	TRBJ1-1	.	CASSLPGAGGTEAFF	TGTGCCAGCAGCCTCCCCGGGGCAGGGGGGACTGAAGCTTTCTTT
.	TRBV6-1	TRBJ2-5	.	CASSEYTGGGETQYF	TGTGCCAGCAGTGAATACACAGGGGGGGGAGAGACCCAGTACTTC
.	TRBV27	TRBJ1-6	few	CASSFQGYNSPLHF	TGTGCCAGCAGTTTTCAGGGATATAATTCACCCCTCCACTTT
.	TRBV9	TRBJ2-7	.	CASSGQAGLYEQYF	TGTGCCAGCAGCGGACAGGCGGGTCTCTACGAGCAGTACTTC
TRBD1	TRBV7-9	TRBJ1-6	.	CASSPGDREAYSPLHF	TGTGCCAGCAGCCCAGGGGACAGGGAGGCCTATTCACCCCTCCACTTT
TRBD1	TRBV7-2	TRBJ2-5	.	CASSWDRQETQYF	TGTGCCAGCAGCTGGGACAGACAAGAGACCCAGTACTTC
.	TRBV5-4	TRBJ2-2	.	CASSPREAGELFF	TGTGCCAGCAGCCCGCGAGAAGCCGGGGAGCTGTTTTTT
.	TRBV3-1/TRBV3-2	TRBJ2-7	.	CASGQTYEQYF	TGTGCCAGCGGGCAGACCTACGAGCAGTACTTC
TRBD2	TRBV7-2	TRBJ2-1	once	CASSLAMAGVGNEQFF	TGTGCCAGCAGCTTAGCAATGGCGGGAGTGGGGAATGAGCAGTTCTTC
.	TRBV24-1	TRBJ2-1	.	CATSTYWANEQFF	TGTGCCACCAGTACTTACTGGGCCAATGAGCAGTTCTTC
TRBD1	TRBV19	TRBJ1-5	once	CASKPGTGGPSNQPQHF	TGTGCCAGTAAACCCGGGACAGGGGGCCCTAGCAATCAGCCCCAGCATTTT
TRBD1	TRBV19	TRBJ1-2	.	CASSTGGQGLYGYTF	TGTGCCAGTAGTACCGGAGGACAGGGTTTGTATGGCTACACCTTC
.	TRBV29-1	TRBJ1-2	.	CSVRTPGNYGYTF	TGCAGCGTTCGCACCCCGGGAAACTATGGCTACACCTTC
TRBD1	TRBV3-1/TRBV3-2	TRBJ1-2	.	CASSQDRGLDRGRLKDPYGYTF	TGTGCCAGCAGCCAAGATAGAGGATTGGACAGGGGGCGCCTAAAGGACCCCTATGGCTACACCTTC
TRBD2	TRBV2	TRBJ2-2	.	CASRATGLARELFF	TGTGCCAGCAGAGCAACGGGACTAGCTAGGGAGCTGTTTTTT
TRBD2	TRBV18	TRBJ2-2	.	CASSKRESTGELFF	TGTGCCAGCTCAAAGCGGGAGTCCACCGGGGAGCTGTTTTTT
TRBD1	TRBV5-4	TRBJ2-5	few	CASSLGQGVMYQETQYF	TGTGCCAGCAGTCTGGGGCAGGGGGTTATGTACCAAGAGACCCAGTACTTC
.	TRBV12-3/TRBV12-4	TRBJ1-1	once	CATGGGPNTEAFF	TGTGCCACTGGGGGGGGACCGAACACTGAAGCTTTCTTT
.	TRBV7-9	TRBJ1-5	.	CASSFSPDKQNQPQHF	TGTGCCAGCAGCTTTTCCCCGGACAAACAAAATCAGCCCCAGCATTTT
TRBD2	TRBV7-6	TRBJ2-5	once	CASSSRTSGYTSGETQYF	TGTGCCAGCAGCTCCCGGACTAGCGGCTATACATCCGGTGAGACCCAGTACTTC
TRBD1	TRBV18	TRBJ1-2	.	CASSPETDRAYYGYTF	TGTGCCAGCTCACCGGAAACGGACAGGGCCTACTATGGCTACACCTTC
TRBD1	TRBV2	TRBJ1-1	.	CASRLDRGGNTEAFF	TGTGCCAGCAGGTTGGACAGGGGAGGTAACACTGAAGCTTTCTTT
.	TRBV27	TRBJ2-4	.	CASSLFLATAKNIQYF	TGTGCCAGCAGTTTATTCCTAGCGACAGCCAAAAACATTCAGTACTTC
.	TRBV7-9	TRBJ1-1	many	CASSLGRLNTEAFF	TGTGCCAGCAGCCTCGGCAGGTTGAACACTGAAGCTTTCTTT
TRBD2	TRBV5-4	TRBJ2-3	.	CASTPGGSDRTDTQYF	TGTGCCAGCACCCCGGGAGGGTCCGACCGCACAGATACGCAGTATTTT
TRBD1	TRBV4-1	TRBJ1-4	.	CASSFQGDRKNEKLFF	TGCGCCAGCAGCTTTCAGGGGGACCGAAAAAATGAAAAACTGTTTTTT
TRBD1	TRBV6-6	TRBJ1-2	.	CASNSQGARGYTF	TGTGCCAGCAACTCACAGGGGGCGCGTGGCTACACCTTC
.	TRBV16	TRBJ2-2	.	CASSQSGGLTGELFF	TGTGCCAGCAGCCAATCAGGCGGCCTCACCGGGGAGCTGTTTTTT